This TCR beta chain was retrieved from a study of blood T cell repertoires in COVID-19. The germline CDR1 and CDR2 sequences are SGHTS and YDEGEE. This CDR3 has 16 residues. Losses at the gene ends were 0 bases for V and 4 bases for J; bases not matched to a gene: 7. Measured with immunoSEQ multiplex PCR; TCRdb has only the in-frame clones, and not every one. The table records roughly 200,000 clones, around 85% of them present only once. This receptor was identified in a human donor with active or convalescent COVID-19. The donor label of this sample is uncertain. The specimen was peripheral blood. This chain connects TRBV5-8 to TRBJ2-5; TRBD2 agrees at 9 bases. CDR3 residues: CASSLDLAGSGETQYF. The DNA of the CDR3 is TGTGCCAGCAGCTTGGATCTAGCGGGGTCAGGAGAGACCCAGTACTTC.